Listed below are T cell receptor beta chains from one sample, sequenced in a study of T-cell reconstitution after alpha-beta-depleted transplantation in children. One entry per CDR3 protein results from TCRdb running MiXCR on the PCR reads. The data contain 170,000 or so distinct CDR3 sequences, about 6.4% of them singletons. The specimen was PBMCs from the stem cell graft donor, collected from the stem cell graft. Every receptor here comes from a human donor who donated a stem cell graft to a child with Wiskott-Aldrich syndrome. CDR3s include the opening cysteine and the closing phenylalanine or tryptophan. A D gene is named only where the DNA matches it firmly. A clone size is listed for some rows: how often the clone was seen (once, few, many), or a class if it is expanded.

TRBJ2-7	.	TRBV7-9	TRBD2	CASSQLRLAGESEQYF	TGTGCCAGCAGCCAACTCCGACTAGCGGGGGAGAGCGAGCAGTACTTC
TRBJ1-4	many	TRBV6-5	.	CASSRGHEVEKLFF	TGTGCCAGCAGTCGGGGACATGAAGTTGAAAAACTGTTTTTT
TRBJ1-4	few	TRBV7-8	.	CASSPWGNEKLFF	TGTGCCAGCAGCCCTTGGGGTAATGAAAAACTGTTTTTT
TRBJ1-4	many	TRBV5-1	.	CASSFGTDEKLFF	TGCGCCAGCAGCTTCGGGACTGATGAAAAACTGTTTTTT
TRBJ1-2	many	TRBV27	TRBD1	CASSSLQGNYGYTF	TGTGCCAGCAGTTCGCTACAGGGGAACTATGGCTACACCTTC
TRBJ2-1	many	TRBV19	.	CASSIMQGSWNEQFF	TGTGCCAGTAGTATAATGCAGGGGAGTTGGAATGAGCAGTTCTTC
TRBJ2-7	many	TRBV5-1	TRBD1	CASSRTGDTYEQYF	TGCGCCAGCTCCCGGACAGGGGATACCTACGAGCAGTACTTC
TRBJ1-1	once	TRBV6-5	TRBD1	CASSYSGQGAYTEAFF	TGTGCCAGCAGTTACTCGGGACAGGGGGCTTACACTGAAGCTTTCTTT
TRBJ2-2	.	TRBV3-1	TRBD2	CASSQYSGVGTGELFF	TGTGCCAGCAGCCAGTATAGCGGGGTTGGGACCGGGGAGCTGTTTTTT
TRBJ1-5	many	TRBV6-2/TRBV6-3	.	CASTSQGIQPQHF	TGTGCCAGCACCAGTCAGGGGATTCAGCCCCAGCATTTT
TRBJ2-1	many	TRBV20-1	.	CSARYNEQFF	TGCAGTGCCCGCTACAATGAGCAGTTCTTC
TRBJ2-1	many	TRBV9	TRBD1	CASSVAEGAEQFF	TGTGCCAGCAGCGTAGCTGAGGGGGCTGAGCAGTTCTTC
TRBJ2-7	.	TRBV20-1	TRBD2	CSARTSQRGTSYEQYF	TGCAGTGCTAGAACCTCACAGCGGGGAACCTCCTACGAGCAGTACTTC
TRBJ2-7	many	TRBV5-1	.	CASSVDRLYEQYF	TGCGCCAGCAGCGTCGACAGGCTTTACGAGCAGTACTTC
TRBJ2-3	many	TRBV28	.	CASSSSRGDTDTQYF	TGTGCCAGCAGCTCATCTAGAGGGGACACAGATACGCAGTATTTT
TRBJ2-7	many	TRBV29-1	TRBD2	CSVGTSYDEQYF	TGCAGCGTCGGGACTAGCTACGACGAGCAGTACTTC
TRBJ2-5	many	TRBV5-1	.	CASSVSLSAEGETQYF	TGCGCCAGCAGCGTATCCCTGTCGGCCGAGGGGGAGACCCAGTACTTC
TRBJ1-2	.	TRBV28	.	CASSLSGNGYTF	TGTGCCAGCAGTTTGTCGGGGAATGGCTACACCTTC
TRBJ2-2	.	TRBV5-1	TRBD2	CASSLTPASGTGELFF	TGCGCCAGCAGCCTAACCCCCGCTAGCGGGACCGGGGAGCTGTTTTTT
TRBJ1-2	many	TRBV6-5	.	CASSYREWYGYTF	TGTGCCAGCAGTTACAGGGAATGGTATGGCTACACCTTC
TRBJ2-3	.	TRBV20-1	.	CSASSVGGNTDTQYF	TGCAGTGCTAGTTCGGTTGGAGGGAACACAGATACGCAGTATTTT
TRBJ2-2	few	TRBV5-5	TRBD1	CASSITRGRVTGELFF	TGTGCCAGCAGCATAACCAGGGGGCGAGTCACCGGGGAGCTGTTTTTT
TRBJ2-1	.	TRBV2	.	CASSGQAYNEQFF	TGTGCCAGCAGTGGTCAGGCCTACAATGAGCAGTTCTTC
TRBJ1-1	few	TRBV3-1	.	CASSQAVVNTEAFF	TGTGCCAGCAGCCAAGCGGTAGTGAACACTGAAGCTTTCTTT
TRBJ2-1	many	TRBV10-3	TRBD2	CAISGAKVAGGIAYNEQFF	TGTGCCATCAGTGGAGCAAAGGTAGCGGGGGGTATAGCCTACAATGAGCAGTTCTTC
TRBJ2-1	many	TRBV10-3	.	CAISEGDHNEQFF	TGTGCCATCAGTGAAGGGGACCACAATGAGCAGTTCTTC
TRBJ2-2	many	TRBV20-1	TRBD2	CSARGGTSGRGELFF	TGCAGTGCTAGGGGGGGGACTAGCGGCCGCGGGGAGCTGTTTTTT
TRBJ1-3	many	TRBV29-1	TRBD1	CSVEMGQGPGNTIYF	TGCAGCGTTGAAATGGGACAGGGTCCAGGAAACACCATATATTTT
TRBJ1-1	.	TRBV3-1	.	CATSRGAAEAFF	TGTGCCACCAGCCGGGGGGCAGCTGAAGCTTTCTTT
TRBJ2-7	few	TRBV18	.	CASSPNRNSYEQYF	TGTGCCAGCTCACCGAACAGGAACTCCTACGAGCAGTACTTC
TRBJ2-5	many	TRBV10-3	TRBD2	CATTRLADQETQYF	TGTGCCACCACTCGACTAGCGGATCAAGAGACCCAGTACTTC
TRBJ1-2	many	TRBV12-3/TRBV12-4	.	CASSFGQNYGYTF	TGTGCCAGCAGTTTCGGGCAGAACTATGGCTACACCTTC
TRBJ1-6	many	TRBV29-1	.	CSATTQPSLNIIHPLHF	TGCAGCGCCACAACGCAACCTTCCTTAAATATAATTCACCCCCTCCACTTT
TRBJ1-1	many	TRBV5-1	.	CASRMDLYGTEAFF	TGCGCCAGCAGGATGGACTTGTACGGCACTGAAGCTTTCTTT
TRBJ2-3	many	TRBV27	.	CASRQASTDTQYF	TGTGCCAGCAGGCAAGCTTCCACAGATACGCAGTATTTT
TRBJ2-2	.	TRBV6-2/TRBV6-3	.	CASSYSMDLVTGELFF	TGTGCCAGCAGTTACTCGATGGACTTAGTCACCGGGGAGCTGTTTTTT
TRBJ2-7	many	TRBV5-1	.	CASSPGTTGEQYF	TGCGCCAGCAGTCCCGGGACGACGGGGGAGCAGTACTTC
TRBJ1-5	many	TRBV20-1	.	CSARGQYQGPQHF	TGCAGTGCTAGAGGACAGTACCAGGGGCCCCAGCATTTT
TRBJ1-5	.	TRBV12-1	.	CAISFGPVEGAMRQPQHF	TGTGCCATCAGCTTTGGGCCAGTTGAGGGGGCTATGCGTCAGCCCCAGCATTTT
TRBJ1-5	many	TRBV20-1	TRBD1	CSAMDRGKQPQHF	TGCAGTGCTATGGACAGGGGGAAACAGCCCCAGCATTTT
TRBJ2-7	many	TRBV13	.	CASSSTGFSYEQYF	TGTGCCAGCAGCTCAACAGGATTCTCCTACGAGCAGTACTTC
TRBJ1-2	many	TRBV28	.	CASSLRGGTGGYTF	TGTGCCAGCAGTCTAAGGGGGGGAACTGGTGGCTACACCTTC
TRBJ2-5	many	TRBV9	TRBD2	CASSTGLAVEETQYF	TGTGCCAGCAGCACCGGACTAGCGGTGGAAGAGACCCAGTACTTC
TRBJ2-2	many	TRBV20-1	.	CSARDGRGGELFF	TGCAGTGCTAGAGATGGAAGGGGAGGGGAGCTGTTTTTT
TRBJ2-3	many	TRBV20-1	.	CSANLYPYTDTQYF	TGCAGTGCTAATTTATATCCGTACACAGATACGCAGTATTTT
TRBJ1-1	many	TRBV4-1	.	CASSQDLADGTEAFF	TGCGCCAGCAGCCAAGATTTGGCAGACGGAACTGAAGCTTTCTTT
TRBJ2-3	.	TRBV14	.	CASSHYLARPSTDTQYF	TGTGCCAGCAGCCATTATCTCGCCAGGCCCAGCACAGATACGCAGTATTTT
TRBJ2-2	many	TRBV10-2	.	CATGRPNGELFF	TGCGCCACAGGCCGACCTAACGGGGAGCTGTTTTTT
TRBJ1-5	many	TRBV7-2	.	CASSLAGRGNQPQHF	TGTGCCAGCAGCTTAGCGGGCAGGGGCAATCAGCCCCAGCATTTT
TRBJ1-6	many	TRBV20-1	.	CSAINRDNNNSPLHF	TGCAGTGCTATAAACCGGGACAACAATAATTCACCCCTCCACTTT
TRBJ2-7	many	TRBV11-1	TRBD2	CASSLGPVLAGLRNEQYF	TGTGCCAGCAGCTTAGGCCCAGTTCTAGCGGGGCTTAGGAACGAGCAGTACTTC
TRBJ1-6	many	TRBV5-1	.	CASSPQTGGEGSPLHF	TGCGCCAGCAGCCCTCAGACGGGGGGCGAGGGTTCACCCCTCCACTTT
TRBJ2-7	few	TRBV18	.	CASSAAARVQGSIHEQYF	TGTGCCAGCTCCGCTGCAGCCCGGGTTCAAGGTAGCATCCACGAGCAGTACTTC
TRBJ1-1	many	TRBV14	.	CASSQLTGLNTEAFF	TGTGCCAGCAGCCAGCTCACAGGGTTGAACACTGAAGCTTTCTTT